The source of this T cell receptor beta chain is a study of T cell responses to AZD1222 COVID-19 vaccine. Study-wide points: Regions 160-218 and 743-854 held dominance among vaccine-associated CD4 TCRs, which spanned spike. Possibly, clonal diversity was underestimated; donors were largely white British and included more females. Reportedly, nearly half of unique spike TCRs recognized epitopes outside B.1.351/B.1.1.7 mutations.

Method: immunoSEQ multiplex PCR; TCRdb's copy keeps in-frame clones and lacks some. The sample lists 90,000 to 150,000 clones; around 86% were seen once. With respect to this clone: As yet, its antigen is unknown.

This TCR was recovered from an adult in good health. The starting material was peripheral blood, obtained on day 0 of AZD1222 vaccination.

The CDR3 region has the DNA TGTGCCAGCAGCTTAGCTAATGAAAAACTGTTTTTT. Residues: CASSLANEKLFF. This sequence joins TRBV11-2 and TRBJ1-4; D is unresolved. V was pared by 1 base and J by 3 bases, with 0 bases between. The CDR3 runs 12 residues. Germline CDR1 and CDR2: SGHAT and FQNNGV.